The present entry profiles one TCR beta chain with its context. This specimen comes from a study of blood T cell repertoires in COVID-19. At the level of the study: Some COVID-19 samples were acute and others convalescent; all came from the United States, Italy and Spain. PBMCs, B-cell-depleted T cells, or T cells were the source of the cDNA or gDNA that made up the material.

Source study methods: Amplification from reference gene primers served as the basis for estimated nucleated cell counts. Profiled with immunoSEQ multiplex PCR; TCRdb holds only in-frame clones, not every one. V and J calls plus clone size are reproduced from that table; the DNA served to infer D and trimming. The sample holds about 670,000 clones, around 89% seen once. In germline, CDR1 is MNHNS, CDR2 SASEGT. V lost 2 bases and J lost 5; bases outside the gene matches: 6. CDR3 length equals 15 residues. The sequencing input was peripheral blood. The chain combines TRBV6-1 with TRBJ2-5; TRBD2 matches at 9 bases. The source is a woman aged 18-29 years with acute or convalescent COVID-19. CDR3 nucleotide sequence: TGTGCCAGCAGTGAACTGGCTAGCGGGGTTGAGACCCAGTACTTC. Translating it yields CASSELASGVETQYF.